These T cell receptor beta chains were read from a single sample in a study of control samples from healthy donors and cancer patients. Libraries were prepared by immunoSEQ multiplex PCR; TCRdb keeps only in-frame clonotypes and omits some of them. In the table there are roughly 450,000 clones, about 93% of which are singletons. The sequencing input was PBMCs. These receptors were collected from a man aged 35 to 55 with head and neck cancer. CDR3s leave out the opening cysteine and the closing phenylalanine or tryptophan.

TRBV10-3 AISLRGSGSSYEQY
TRBV5-4 ASSLMESGRSPYEQY
TRBV19 ASSIPWNEQF
TRBV5-1 ASSPVGLAGFTDTQY
TRBV7-3 ASSLSLASGSNEQF
TRBV27 ASSLRDPLYGYT
TRBV7-3 ASSSQGQETQY
TRBV18 ASSPTYGAGNTIY
TRBV28 ASRDIPYEQY
TRBV18 ASSPGLAGSYNEQF
TRBV6-2/TRBV6-3 ASSYSWMGSYEQY
TRBV27 ASAKRGDSGNTIY
TRBV19 ASSSGTAPFYEQY
TRBV3-1/TRBV3-2 ASSQWGSQNTGELF
TRBV11-2 ASSLDRTSFYNEQF
TRBV21-1 ARLRGLETQY
TRBV27 ASSLLGQGDNEQF
TRBV7-8 ATEGRGGVRNEQF
TRBV5-4 ASSLRDRSYEQY
TRBV13 ASSLRGDRNQPQH
TRBV19 ASTRRPGLSSGNTIY
TRBV13 ASSRRGQGLNQPQH